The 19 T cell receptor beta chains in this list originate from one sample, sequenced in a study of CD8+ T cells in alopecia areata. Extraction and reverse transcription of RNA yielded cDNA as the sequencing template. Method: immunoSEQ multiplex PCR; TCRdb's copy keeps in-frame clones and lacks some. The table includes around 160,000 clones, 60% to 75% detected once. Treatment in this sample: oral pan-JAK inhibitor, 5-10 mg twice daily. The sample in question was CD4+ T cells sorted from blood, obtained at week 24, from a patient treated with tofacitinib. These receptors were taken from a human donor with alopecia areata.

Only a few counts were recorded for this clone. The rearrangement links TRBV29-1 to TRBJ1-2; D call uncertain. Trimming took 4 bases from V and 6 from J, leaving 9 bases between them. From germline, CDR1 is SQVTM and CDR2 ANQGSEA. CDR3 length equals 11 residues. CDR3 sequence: CSVVPEDGYTF. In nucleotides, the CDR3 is TGCAGCGTTGTCCCAGAGGATGGCTACACCTTC.

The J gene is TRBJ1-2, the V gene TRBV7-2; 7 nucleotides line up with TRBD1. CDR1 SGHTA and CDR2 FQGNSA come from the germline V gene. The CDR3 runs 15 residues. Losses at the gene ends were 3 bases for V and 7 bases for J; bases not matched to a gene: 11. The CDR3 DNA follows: TGTGCCAGCAGCTTTCGCATGGGGACAGCTTCTGGCTACACCTTC. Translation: CASSFRMGTASGYTF.

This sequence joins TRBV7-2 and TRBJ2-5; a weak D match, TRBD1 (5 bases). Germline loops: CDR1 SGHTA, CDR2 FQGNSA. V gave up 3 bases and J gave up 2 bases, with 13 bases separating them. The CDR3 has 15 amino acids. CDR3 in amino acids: CASSFGATIQETQYF. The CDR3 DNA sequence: TGTGCCAGCAGCTTTGGGGCTACTATACAAGAGACCCAGTACTTC.

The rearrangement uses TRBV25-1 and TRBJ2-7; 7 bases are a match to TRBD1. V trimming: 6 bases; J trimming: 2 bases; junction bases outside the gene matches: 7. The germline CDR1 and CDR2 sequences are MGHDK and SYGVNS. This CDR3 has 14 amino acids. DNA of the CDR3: TGTGCCAGCAGATCGGACAGGATGACCTACGAGCAGTACTTC. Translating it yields CASRSDRMTYEQYF.

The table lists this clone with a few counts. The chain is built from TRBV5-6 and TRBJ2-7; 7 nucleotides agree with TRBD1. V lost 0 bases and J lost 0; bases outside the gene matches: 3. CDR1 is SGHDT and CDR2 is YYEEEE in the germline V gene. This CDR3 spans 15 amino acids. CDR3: CASSLAGQTSYEQYF. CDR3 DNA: TGTGCCAGCAGCTTGGCGGGACAGACCTCCTACGAGCAGTACTTC.

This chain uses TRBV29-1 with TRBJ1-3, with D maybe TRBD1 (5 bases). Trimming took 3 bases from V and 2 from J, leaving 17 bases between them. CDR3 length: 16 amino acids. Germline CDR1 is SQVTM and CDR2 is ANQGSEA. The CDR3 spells CSVEMGPQGAGNTIYF. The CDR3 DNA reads TGCAGCGTTGAGATGGGGCCCCAGGGAGCTGGAAACACCATATATTTT.

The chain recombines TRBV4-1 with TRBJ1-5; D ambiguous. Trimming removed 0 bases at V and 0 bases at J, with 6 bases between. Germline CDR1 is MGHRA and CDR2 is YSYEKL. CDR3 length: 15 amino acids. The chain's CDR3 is CASSQDVVSNQPQHF. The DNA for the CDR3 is TGCGCCAGCAGCCAAGACGTCGTTAGCAATCAGCCCCAGCATTTT.

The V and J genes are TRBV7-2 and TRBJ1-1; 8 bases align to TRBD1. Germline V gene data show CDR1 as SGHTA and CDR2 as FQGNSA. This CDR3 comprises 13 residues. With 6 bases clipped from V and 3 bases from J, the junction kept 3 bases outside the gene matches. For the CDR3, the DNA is TGTGCCAGCAGGGTGGACAGGGACACTGAAGCTTTCTTT. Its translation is CASRVDRDTEAFF.

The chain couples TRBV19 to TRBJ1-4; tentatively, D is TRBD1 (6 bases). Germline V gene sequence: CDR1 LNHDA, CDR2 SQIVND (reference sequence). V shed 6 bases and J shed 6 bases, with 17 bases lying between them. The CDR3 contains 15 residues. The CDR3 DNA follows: TGTGCCAGTAGCTACAGGGTCGGAGGTGATGAAAAACTGTTTTTT. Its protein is CASSYRVGGDEKLFF. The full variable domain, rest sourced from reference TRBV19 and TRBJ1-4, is DGGITQSPKYLFRKEGQNVTLSCEQNLNHDAMYWYRQDPGQGLRLIYYSQIVNDFQKGDIAEGYSVSREKKESFPLTVTSAQKNPTAFYLCASSYRVGGDEKLFFGSGTQLSVL.

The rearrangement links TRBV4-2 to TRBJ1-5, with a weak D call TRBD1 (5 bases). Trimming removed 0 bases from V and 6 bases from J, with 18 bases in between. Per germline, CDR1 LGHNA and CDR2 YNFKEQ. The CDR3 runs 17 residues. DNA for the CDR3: TGTGCCAGCAGCCAAGATTTCGGGGCCAGAACTAGTCAGCCCCAGCATTTT. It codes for CASSQDFGARTSQPQHF.

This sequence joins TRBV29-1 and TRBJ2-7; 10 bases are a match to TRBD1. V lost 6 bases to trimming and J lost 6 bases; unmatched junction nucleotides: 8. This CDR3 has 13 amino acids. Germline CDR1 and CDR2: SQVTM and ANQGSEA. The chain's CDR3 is CSVAGQGPFEQYF. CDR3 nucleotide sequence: TGCAGCGTAGCGGGACAGGGGCCCTTCGAGCAGTACTTC.

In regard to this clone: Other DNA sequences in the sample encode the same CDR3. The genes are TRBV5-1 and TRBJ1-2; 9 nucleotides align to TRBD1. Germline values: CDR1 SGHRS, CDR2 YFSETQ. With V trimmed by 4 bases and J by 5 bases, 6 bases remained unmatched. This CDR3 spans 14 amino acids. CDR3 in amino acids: CASSPGQGGYGYTF. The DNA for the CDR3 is TGCGCCAGCAGCCCGGGACAGGGTGGGTATGGCTACACCTTC.

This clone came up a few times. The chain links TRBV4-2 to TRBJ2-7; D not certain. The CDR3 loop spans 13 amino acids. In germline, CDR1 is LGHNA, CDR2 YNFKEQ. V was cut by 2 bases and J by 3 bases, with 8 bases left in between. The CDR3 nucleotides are TGTGCCAGCAGCCAACGAGAAGGCTACGAGCAGTACTTC. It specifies CASSQREGYEQYF.

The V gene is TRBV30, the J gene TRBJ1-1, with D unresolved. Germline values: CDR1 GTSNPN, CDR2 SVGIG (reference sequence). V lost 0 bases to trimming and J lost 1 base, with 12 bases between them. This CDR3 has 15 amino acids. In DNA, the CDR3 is TGTGCCTGGAGTGTATTTTCATCGGCGAACACTGAAGCTTTCTTT. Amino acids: CAWSVFSSANTEAFF.

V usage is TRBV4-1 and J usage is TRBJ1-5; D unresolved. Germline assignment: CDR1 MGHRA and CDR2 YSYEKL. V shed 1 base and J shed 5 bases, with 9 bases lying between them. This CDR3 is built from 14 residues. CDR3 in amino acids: CASSQGGGDQPQHF. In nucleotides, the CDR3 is TGCGCCAGCAGCCAAGGCGGCGGCGATCAGCCCCAGCATTTT.

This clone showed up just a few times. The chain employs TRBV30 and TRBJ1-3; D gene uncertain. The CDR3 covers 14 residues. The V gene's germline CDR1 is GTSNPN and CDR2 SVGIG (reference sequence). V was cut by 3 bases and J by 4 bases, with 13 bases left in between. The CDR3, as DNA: TGTGCCTGGAGCCTCGGGTCTACGGGAAACACCATATATTTT. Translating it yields CAWSLGSTGNTIYF.

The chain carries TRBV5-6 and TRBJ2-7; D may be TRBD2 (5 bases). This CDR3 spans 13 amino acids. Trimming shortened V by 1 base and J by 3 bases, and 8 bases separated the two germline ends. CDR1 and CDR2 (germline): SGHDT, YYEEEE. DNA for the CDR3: TGTGCCAGCAGCTTGTCGGGGAACTACGAGCAGTACTTC. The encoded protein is CASSLSGNYEQYF.

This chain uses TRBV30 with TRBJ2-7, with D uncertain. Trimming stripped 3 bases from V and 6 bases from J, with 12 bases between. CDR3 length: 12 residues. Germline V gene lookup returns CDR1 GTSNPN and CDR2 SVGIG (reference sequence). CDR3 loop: CAWRSPPSEQYF. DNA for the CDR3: TGTGCCTGGAGATCCCCCCCGTCCGAGCAGTACTTC.

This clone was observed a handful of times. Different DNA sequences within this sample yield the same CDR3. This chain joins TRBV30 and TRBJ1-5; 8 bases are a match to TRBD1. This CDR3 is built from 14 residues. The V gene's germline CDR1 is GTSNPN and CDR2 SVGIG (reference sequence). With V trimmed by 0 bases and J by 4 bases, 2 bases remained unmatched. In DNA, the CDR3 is TGTGCCTGGAGTGTCGGACAGGGTAATCAGCCCCAGCATTTT. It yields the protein CAWSVGQGNQPQHF.